This T cell receptor (beta chain) appears in the sequencing data of a study of cytomegalovirus exposure and HLA in healthy donors. PCR amplification relied on 60 Vbeta primers (plus 13 Jbeta primers). The data were produced by immunoSEQ multiplex PCR, yet TCRdb's version contains in-frame clones alone and is incomplete. The repertoire consists of about 130,000 clones, with about 78% occurring once and the leading ten covering about 3%. This CDR3 has 13 residues. Germline CDR1 LNHDA, CDR2 SQIVND (reference sequence). V shed 6 bases, J shed 7 bases, and the junction held 5 bases outside the gene matches.

V and J are TRBV19 and TRBJ2-1; 8 nucleotides match TRBD2. Sequenced sample: PBMCs. This TCR derives from a human donor in good health. CDR3 coding DNA: TGTGCCAGTAGCGGGAGGGGCTTGAATGAGCAGTTCTTC. Amino acids: CASSGRGLNEQFF.